The following is a TCR beta chain sequence with its context. Authors' data handling: For nucleated cells, counts were estimated from reference gene primer amplification. The data were produced by immunoSEQ multiplex PCR, yet TCRdb's version contains in-frame clones alone and is incomplete. D and trimming come from the DNA, and the V and J calls and clone size come from that table. This table has more than 150,000 clones, more than 75% appearing once. These data belong to a study of blood T cell repertoires in COVID-19. Study-wide context: From the United States, Italy and Spain came samples of acute and convalescent COVID-19. T cells, B-cell-depleted T cells, or PBMCs supplied cDNA or gDNA.

This TCR was sampled from a man aged 35 to 55 with active or convalescent COVID-19. The specimen was peripheral blood.

The CDR3 region has the DNA TGTGCCATCAGTGAGTCCAGCGGAGGAGGTGAAGCTTTCTTT. It specifies CAISESSGGGEAFF. J is TRBJ1-1 and V is TRBV10-3, with D hard to call. This CDR3 contains 14 residues. Germline CDR1 is ENHRY and CDR2 is SYGVKD. Deletions cut 0 bases from V and 7 bases from J, with 12 bases between.